Reported below is one T cell receptor (beta chain). What it binds is not known. Then a second PCR, running roughly 6 to 12 cycles, was carried out with a sample-barcoded 5' primer and a J-beta primer mix. With 12 random nucleotides, a template-switch adaptor tagged each individual cDNA molecule. Each sample provided no less than 3 million CDR3-containing paired-end reads. TCRdb re-derived calls from the 5' RACE reads in MiXCR, one entry per CDR3 protein. The sample lists under 2,000,000 distinct CDR3 sequences, roughly 49% seen once, with roughly 2.1% in the top ten. The data were taken from a study of blood T cells in healthy people across ages. Overall study findings and caveats: Donor CMV status was unknown, possibly confounding expanded clonotype changes. Researchers deemed the diversity estimates from one million T cells underestimates.

This clonotype was obtained from a woman aged 40 to 50 in good health. The sequenced sample consisted of blood.

The CDR3 DNA follows: TGTGCCAGCAGCCTCGACAGGGGGGCCCACAATGAGCAGTACTTC. This encodes CASSLDRGAHNEQYF. The chain carries TRBV13 and TRBJ2-1; TRBD1 aligns across 9 bases. The better agreement between TRBJ2-7 and the DNA end casts doubt on the J call. There are 15 residues in the CDR3. CDR1 is PRHDT, CDR2 FYEKMQ, per germline (reference sequence).